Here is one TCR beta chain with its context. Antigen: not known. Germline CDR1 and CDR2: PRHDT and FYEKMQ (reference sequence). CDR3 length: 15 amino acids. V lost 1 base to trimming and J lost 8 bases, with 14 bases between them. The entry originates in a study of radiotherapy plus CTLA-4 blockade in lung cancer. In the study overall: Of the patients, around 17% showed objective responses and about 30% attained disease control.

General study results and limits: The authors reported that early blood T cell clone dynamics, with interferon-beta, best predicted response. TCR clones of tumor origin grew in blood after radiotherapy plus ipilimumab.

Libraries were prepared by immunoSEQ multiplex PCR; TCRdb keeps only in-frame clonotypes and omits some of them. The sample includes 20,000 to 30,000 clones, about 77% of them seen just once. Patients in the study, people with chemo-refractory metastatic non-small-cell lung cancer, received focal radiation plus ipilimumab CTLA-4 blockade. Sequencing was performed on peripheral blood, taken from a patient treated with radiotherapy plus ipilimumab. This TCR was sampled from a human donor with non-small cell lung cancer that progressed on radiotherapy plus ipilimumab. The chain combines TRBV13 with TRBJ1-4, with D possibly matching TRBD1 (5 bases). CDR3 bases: TGTGCCAGCAGCTTAGATACTCAGGGAGGAGAAAAACTGTTTTTT. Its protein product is CASSLDTQGGEKLFF.